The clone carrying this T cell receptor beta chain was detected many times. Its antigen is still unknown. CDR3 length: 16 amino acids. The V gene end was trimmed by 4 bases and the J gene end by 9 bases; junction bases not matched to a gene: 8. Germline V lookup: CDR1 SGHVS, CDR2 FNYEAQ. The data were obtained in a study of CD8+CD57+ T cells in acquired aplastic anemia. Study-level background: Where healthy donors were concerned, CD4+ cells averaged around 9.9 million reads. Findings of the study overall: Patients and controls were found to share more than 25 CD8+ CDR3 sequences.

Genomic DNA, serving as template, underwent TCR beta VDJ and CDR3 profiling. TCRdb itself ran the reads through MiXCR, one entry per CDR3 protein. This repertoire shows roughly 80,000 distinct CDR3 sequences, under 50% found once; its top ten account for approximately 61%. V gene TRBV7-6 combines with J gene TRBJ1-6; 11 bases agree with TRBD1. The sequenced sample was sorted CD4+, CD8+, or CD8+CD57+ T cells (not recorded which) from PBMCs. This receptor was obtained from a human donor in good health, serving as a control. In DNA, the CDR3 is TGTGCCAGCAGCTCCAGCCCGGGACAGGGGGGTTCACCCCTCCACTTT. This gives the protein CASSSSPGQGGSPLHF.